A selection of T cell receptor beta chains follows, all from one sample in a study of cytomegalovirus exposure and HLA in healthy donors. Only in-frame clones appear in the TCRdb table, and some are missing; sequencing was by immunoSEQ multiplex PCR. The sample includes approximately 230,000 clones, about 90% of them seen just once. The specimen was PBMCs. Receptors originate from a man aged 18 to 30 in good health and CMV-seropositive. The conserved cysteine and the conserved F or W are not part of the CDR3 here. Expanded clones are given a class, and other clones once, few, many or no size at all.

TRBV5-1	TRBJ1-1	13	-	ASRARGGEGTEAF
TRBV5-4	TRBJ1-2	12	-	ASSARAGSYGYT
TRBV5-1	TRBJ2-4	13	-	ASSLGLADKNIQY
TRBV19	TRBJ1-1	12	-	ASSILGRNTEAF
TRBV10-1	TRBJ2-5	13	-	ASSEGTSGGETQY
TRBV30	TRBJ2-2	13	-	AWSTGFGVTGELF
TRBV19	TRBJ2-1	9	-	ASSLTGQQF
TRBV27	TRBJ2-1	15	-	ASSSTPVGGRYNEQF
TRBV6-5	TRBJ2-7	13	once	ASSWYRGIGYEQY
TRBV6-6	TRBJ1-5	11	-	ASSYPTGGYEH